These 15 T cell receptor beta chains originate from one sample sequenced in a study of cytomegalovirus exposure and HLA in healthy donors. 60 Vbeta and 13 Jbeta primers were used in PCR. The assay was immunoSEQ multiplex PCR, and TCRdb's table has in-frame clones only and misses some. The sample shows roughly 100,000 clones, more than 80% of them seen only once. The source material was PBMCs. The source of these receptors is a man younger than 30 in good health and CMV-seronegative.

V usage is TRBV15 and J usage is TRBJ2-7; D not resolved. Trimming stripped 0 bases from V and 2 bases from J, with 8 bases between. Germline assignment: CDR1 LNHNV and CDR2 YYDKDF (reference sequence). The CDR3 is 14 residues long. CDR3 loop: CATSRDRFAYEQYF. CDR3 in DNA: TGTGCCACCAGCAGAGACAGGTTCGCCTACGAGCAGTACTTC.

The chain employs TRBV5-1 and TRBJ1-1; D might be TRBD1 (6 bases). The CDR3 is made up of 16 amino acids. Per germline, CDR1 SGHRS and CDR2 YFSETQ. V lost 4 bases and J lost 3, with 19 bases in between. The CDR3 sequence: CASSPRGGAGYTEAFF. The CDR3 nucleotides read TGCGCCAGCAGCCCGAGAGGGGGGGCGGGGTACACTGAAGCTTTCTTT.

This clone was observed a single time. J is TRBJ2-6 and V is TRBV7-2; no clear D gene. V was trimmed by 4 bases and J by 2 bases, leaving 9 bases between them. The V gene's germline CDR1 is SGHTA and CDR2 FQGNSA. This CDR3 comprises 15 residues. The CDR3, as DNA: TGTGCCAGCAGCTCCCCCCACACTGGGGCCAACGTCCTGACTTTC. Protein product: CASSSPHTGANVLTF.

The chain couples TRBV7-2 to TRBJ1-1, with 7 bases matching TRBD1. Germline lookup yields CDR1 SGHTA and CDR2 FQGNSA. V dropped 4 bases and J dropped 2; count of bases not matched to a gene: 13. CDR3 size: 17 residues. The CDR3 region is CASSSGDSDYVNTEAFF. The CDR3, as DNA: TGTGCCAGCAGCTCGGGGGACAGCGACTACGTTAACACTGAAGCTTTCTTT.

The chain is built from TRBV11-2 and TRBJ2-5; 8 bases map to TRBD1. CDR1 and CDR2 from the germline V gene are SGHAT and FQNNGV. The CDR3 consists of 13 residues. Unmatched junction bases numbered 1, after V lost 2 bases and J lost 5 bases. Here the CDR3 reads CASSLNRGETQYF. The CDR3 region has the DNA TGTGCCAGCAGCTTAAACAGGGGGGAGACCCAGTACTTC.

The chain has TRBV18 and TRBJ2-7; 8 nucleotides match TRBD1. Germline CDR1 reads KGHSH; CDR2 reads LQKENI. V shed 3 bases, J shed 7 bases, and the junction held 5 bases outside the gene matches. CDR3 length equals 13 residues. The CDR3 region is CASSPGQVVEQYF. The CDR3 region has the DNA TGTGCCAGCTCACCGGGACAGGTCGTTGAGCAGTACTTC.

The J gene is TRBJ2-2, the V gene TRBV5-8; D call uncertain. The germline V gene encodes CDR1 SGHTS and CDR2 YDEGEE. The V end was cut by 4 bases, the J end by 3 bases, with 10 bases between. This CDR3 is built from 14 residues. For the CDR3, the DNA is TGTGCCAGCAGCCGCAGGTACGACACCGGGGAGCTGTTTTTT. It encodes CASSRRYDTGELFF.

A word on this clone: The junction departs from the called germline gene at one end, perhaps through a read error. Here the CDR3 DNA reads TGTGCCAGCTCATCAACAGGGGGCAAGCAGCCCCAGCATTTT. Protein product: CASSSTGGKQPQHF. This chain links TRBV18 with TRBJ1-5; 9 bases match TRBD1. Germline V gene sequence: CDR1 KGHSH, CDR2 LQKENI. The CDR3 loop spans 14 amino acids.

V gene TRBV7-2 combines with J gene TRBJ2-5; D is uncertain. TRBJ2-7 explains the end of the DNA better; the J call may be wrong. The CDR3 loop spans 16 amino acids. The germline V gene has CDR1 SGHTA and CDR2 FQGNSA. The chain's CDR3 is CASSLVGRNNLYEQYF. The CDR3 DNA sequence: TGTGCCAGCAGCTTAGTAGGCAGGAACAACCTCTACGAGCAGTACTTC.

This clone was counted only a few times. The rearrangement uses TRBV9 and TRBJ2-2; 7 bases line up with TRBD1. Germline trimming cut 3 bases from V and 6 bases from J; bases unmatched to any gene: 5. From germline, CDR1 is SGDLS and CDR2 YYNGEE. This CDR3 spans 14 amino acids. For the CDR3, the DNA is TGTGCCAGCAGCGGCGGACAGGTTGCCGGGGAGCTGTTTTTT. It is translated as CASSGGQVAGELFF.

The J gene is TRBJ2-1, the V gene TRBV5-1; 9 bases match TRBD1. Germline V gene data show CDR1 as SGHRS and CDR2 as YFSETQ. CDR3 length equals 16 residues. V was clipped by 4 bases and J by 0 bases; unmatched bases: 5. The CDR3 loop reads CASSTQGADSYNEQFF. CDR3 sequence (DNA): TGCGCCAGCAGCACACAGGGGGCTGACTCCTACAATGAGCAGTTCTTC.

The chain combines TRBV9 with TRBJ2-5; no clear D gene. The end of the DNA is better explained by TRBJ2-7, so the J call may be wrong. This CDR3 region has 14 residues. Germline CDR1 SGDLS, CDR2 YYNGEE. CDR3 amino acids: CASSPRHNSYEQYF. The CDR3 bases are TGTGCCAGCAGCCCCCGACATAACTCCTACGAGCAGTACTTC.

The rearrangement uses TRBV5-1 and TRBJ2-7; 12 bases line up with TRBD2. The germline V gene has CDR1 SGHRS and CDR2 YFSETQ. The CDR3 spans 16 residues. Unmatched junction bases numbered 6, after V lost 4 bases and J lost 1 base. The CDR3 DNA reads as TGCGCCAGCAGCGGACTAGCGGGAACCCTTTCCTACGAGCAGTACTTC. Translating gives CASSGLAGTLSYEQYF. Complete variable domain (other parts from reference TRBV5-1 and TRBJ2-7): KAGVTQTPRYLIKTRGQQVTLSCSPISGHRSVSWYQQTPGQGLQFLFEYFSETQRNKGNFPGRFSGRQFSNSRSEMNVSTLELGDSALYLCASSGLAGTLSYEQYFGPGTRLTVT.

The chain employs TRBV12-5 and TRBJ1-4; 9 nucleotides line up with TRBD1. This CDR3 has 17 residues. Per the germline V gene, CDR1 is LGHNT and CDR2 is FRNRAP. After removal of 0 bases from V and 4 bases from J, the junction contained 6 bases not matched to a gene. CDR3 sequence (DNA): TGTGCTAGTGGTTTGGTATCAGGGACAGGGCTTAATGAAAAACTGTTTTTT. This codes for CASGLVSGTGLNEKLFF.

The chain links TRBV14 to TRBJ2-1; 7 bases map to TRBD1. Trimming cost V 5 bases and J 7 bases; bases outside gene matches: 8. This CDR3 is 14 amino acids long. Germline CDR1 is SGHDN and CDR2 is FVKESK. CDR3 protein: CASSRRQGSNEQFF. The CDR3 nucleotides read TGTGCCAGCAGCAGGCGACAGGGTTCGAATGAGCAGTTCTTC.